This T cell receptor beta chain was captured in a study of cytomegalovirus exposure and HLA in healthy donors. PCR primers comprised 60 Vbeta and 13 Jbeta primers. Measured with immunoSEQ multiplex PCR; TCRdb has only the in-frame clones, and not every one. The sample comprises under 130,000 clones, about 59% of which are singletons, and 3.5% to 4% rests with the top ten. This CDR3 comprises 16 residues. Trimming at V came to 2 bases and at J to 7 bases, leaving 7 bases not matched to a gene. CDR1 MNHNY and CDR2 SVGAGI come from the germline V gene (reference sequence). Sequenced sample: PBMCs. V gene TRBV6-6 combines with J gene TRBJ2-1; 11 bases line up with TRBD2. The clonotype was recovered from a man younger than 45 in good health and CMV-seropositive. In DNA form, the CDR3 reads TGTGCCAGCAGTTACCCGAGGGCTAGCGGGGGGAATGAGCAGTTCTTC. It translates to CASSYPRASGGNEQFF.